What follows are 11 T cell receptor beta chains derived from one specimen sequenced in a study of shared clonotypes between healthy human individuals. Assay: immunoSEQ multiplex PCR; the TCRdb copy retains only in-frame clones and omits some. Of roughly 1,100,000 clones listed, around 75% are singletons. The sequenced sample consisted of memory CD4+ T cells sorted from blood. Subset meaning: CD45RA-negative fraction. The source is a young man in good health.

The chain uses TRBV11-2 and TRBJ2-4, with D hard to call. Trimming removed 5 bases from V and 7 bases from J, with 12 bases in between. Germline lookup yields CDR1 SGHAT and CDR2 FQNNGV. This CDR3 comprises 13 residues. CDR3 in amino acids: CASSAALGNIQYF. CDR3 coding DNA: TGTGCCAGCAGCGCAGCATTGGGTAACATTCAGTACTTC.

This clone was counted only a few times. The identical CDR3 is also encoded by other nucleotide sequences in the sample. This chain links TRBV6-6 with TRBJ1-1, with D maybe TRBD1 (6 bases). V was trimmed by 5 bases and J by 5 bases, leaving 9 bases between them. Looked up from germline, CDR1 is MNHNY and CDR2 is SVGAGI (reference sequence). The CDR3 covers 12 residues. The CDR3 region has the DNA TGTGCCAGCAGTAAAACAGGGACTGAAGCTTTCTTT. It encodes CASSKTGTEAFF.

Only a few counts were recorded for this clone. The V and J genes are TRBV7-9 and TRBJ2-7; 8 bases fit TRBD1. Germline V gene sequence: CDR1 SEHNR, CDR2 FQNEAQ (reference sequence). V dropped 1 base and J dropped 5; count of bases not matched to a gene: 7. The CDR3 loop spans 15 amino acids. In DNA, the CDR3 is TGTGCCAGCAGCTTAGATTCCACAGGGGGGAACGAGCAGTACTTC. Protein sequence: CASSLDSTGGNEQYF.

The V call is TRBV28, the J call TRBJ2-7; maybe TRBD1 (5 bases). CDR1 and CDR2 from the germline V gene are MDHEN and SYDVKM. CDR3 length: 13 residues. Trimming cost V 6 bases and J 6 bases, with 15 bases left between them. DNA of the CDR3: TGTGCCAGCAGAAATCAAGGGGTAGCCGAGCAGTACTTC. This gives the protein CASRNQGVAEQYF.

The chain uses TRBV5-4 and TRBJ2-7; D is unresolved. CDR1 is SGHNT, CDR2 YYREEE, per germline (reference sequence). The V and J ends lost 0 bases and 2 bases respectively, with 9 bases between them. The CDR3 extends over 14 amino acids. Here the CDR3 DNA reads TGTGCCAGCAGCTTGGACGGCTTCACCTACGAGCAGTACTTC. Its translation: CASSLDGFTYEQYF.

This clone appeared a few times. Germline is not matched at one junction end, which may reflect a read error. The chain has TRBV7-7 and TRBJ1-5; unclear D gene. The CDR3 sequence is 13 residues long. The germline V gene encodes CDR1 SSHAT and CDR2 FNYEAQ (reference sequence). The CDR3 sequence is CASSLADGQPQHF. CDR3 nucleotides: TGTGCTAGCAGCTTAGCGGACGGTCAGCCCCAGCATTTT.

This chain connects TRBV6-6 to TRBJ1-2; perhaps TRBD1 as D (6 bases). Trimming removed 2 bases from V and 0 bases from J, with 7 bases in between. Germline loops: CDR1 MNHNY, CDR2 SVGAGI (reference sequence). The CDR3 has 14 residues. CDR3 amino acids: CASSYDRTNYGYTF. The CDR3 region has the DNA TGTGCCAGCAGTTACGACAGGACTAACTATGGCTACACCTTC.

Details on this clone: This sample also contains other DNA sequences that code for the same CDR3. The chain has TRBV18 and TRBJ2-7; no firm D call. CDR1 KGHSH and CDR2 LQKENI come from the germline V gene. V lost 0 bases and J 0 bases, leaving 6 bases between the germline ends. The CDR3 contains 14 residues. CDR3 sequence reads: CASSPPTPSYEQYF. CDR3 nucleotides: TGTGCCAGCTCACCACCCACGCCCTCCTACGAGCAGTACTTC. The full variable domain, completed using reference TRBV18 and TRBJ2-7, is NAGVMQNPRHLVRRRGQEARLRCSPMKGHSHVYWYRQLPEEGLKFMVYLQKENIIDESGMPKERFSAEFPKEGPSILRIQQVVRGDSAAYFCASSPPTPSYEQYFGPGTRLTVT.

The chain couples TRBV7-8 to TRBJ2-7; D is uncertain. CDR1 and CDR2 (germline): SGHVS, FQNEAQ. Trimming cost V 4 bases and J 5 bases, with 6 bases left between them. The CDR3 is made up of 11 amino acids. CDR3 protein: CASSYLNEQYF. CDR3 nucleotide sequence: TGTGCCAGCAGCTACCTAAACGAGCAGTACTTC.

This clone was seen only a few times. The V and J genes are TRBV19 and TRBJ1-6; D remains unclear. The CDR3 has 12 amino acids. CDR1 LNHDA and CDR2 SQIVND come from the germline V gene (reference sequence). Trimming took off 5 bases at V and 10 bases at J, with 9 bases between the two ends. The CDR3 DNA follows: TGTGCCAGTAGTCGGGGTGAGTCACCCCTCCACTTT. This encodes CASSRGESPLHF. The whole variable domain, remainder taken from reference TRBV19 and TRBJ1-6, is DGGITQSPKYLFRKEGQNVTLSCEQNLNHDAMYWYRQDPGQGLRLIYYSQIVNDFQKGDIAEGYSVSREKKESFPLTVTSAQKNPTAFYLCASSRGESPLHFGNGTRLTVT.

The rearrangement links TRBV4-3 to TRBJ1-4; D gene uncertain. CDR3 length: 15 residues. Trimming removed 1 base from V and 2 bases from J, with 8 bases in between. The germline gives CDR1 LGHNA, CDR2 YSLEER. This CDR3 reads CASSQGTVTNEKLFF. The CDR3 DNA reads TGCGCCAGCAGCCAAGGCACAGTTACTAATGAAAAACTGTTTTTT.